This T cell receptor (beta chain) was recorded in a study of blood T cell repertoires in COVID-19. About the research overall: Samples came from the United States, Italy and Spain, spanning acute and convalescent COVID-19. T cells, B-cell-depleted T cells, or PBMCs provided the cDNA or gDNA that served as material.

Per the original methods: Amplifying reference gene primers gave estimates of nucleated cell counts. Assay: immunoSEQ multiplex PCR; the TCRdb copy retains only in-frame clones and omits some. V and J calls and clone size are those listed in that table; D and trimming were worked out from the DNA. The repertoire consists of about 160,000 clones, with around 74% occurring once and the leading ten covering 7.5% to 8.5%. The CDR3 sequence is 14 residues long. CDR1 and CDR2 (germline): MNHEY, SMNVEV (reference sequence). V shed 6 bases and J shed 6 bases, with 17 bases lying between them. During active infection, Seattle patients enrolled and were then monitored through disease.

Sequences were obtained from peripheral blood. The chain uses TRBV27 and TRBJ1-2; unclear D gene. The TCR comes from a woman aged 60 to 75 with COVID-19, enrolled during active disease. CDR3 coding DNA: TGTGCCAGCAGGAGAATTGAGGGAAGGGATGGCTACACCTTC. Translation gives CASRRIEGRDGYTF.